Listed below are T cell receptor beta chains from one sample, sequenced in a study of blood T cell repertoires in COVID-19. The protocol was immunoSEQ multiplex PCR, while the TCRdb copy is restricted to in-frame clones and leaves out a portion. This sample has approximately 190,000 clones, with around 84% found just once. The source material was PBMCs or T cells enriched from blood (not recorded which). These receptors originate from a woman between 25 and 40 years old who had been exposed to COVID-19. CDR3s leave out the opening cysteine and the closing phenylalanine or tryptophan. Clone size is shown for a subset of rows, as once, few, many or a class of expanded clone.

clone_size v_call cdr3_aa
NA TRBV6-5 ASRGTGGNQPQH
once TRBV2 ASTRQGGEEKLF
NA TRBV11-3 ASSPRTSSDEQF
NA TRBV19 ASSIDRETQY
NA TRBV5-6 ASSPDKTYGYT
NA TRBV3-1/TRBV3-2 ASSGTDSYEQY
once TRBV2 ASSGTADSPLH
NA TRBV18 ASSRDRGPETQY
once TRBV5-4 ASSPRVGFYEQY
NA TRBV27 ASSLRGWVGTEYGYT
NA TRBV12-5 ASGAGTTRSPLH
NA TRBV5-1 ASSSHRVPQNTEAF
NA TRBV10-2 ASTMAGGNQPQH
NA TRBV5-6 ASSRRQGTRETQY
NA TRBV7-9 ASSPRTGGDTEAF
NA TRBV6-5 ASSPQGGPGNTIY
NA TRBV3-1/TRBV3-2 ASSRRGTSTDTQY
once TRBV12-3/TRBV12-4 ASTQGKIYGYT
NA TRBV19 ASSKGQGSTGELF
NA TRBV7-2 ASSLAGAGNSPLH
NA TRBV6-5 ASLRRDSTTDTQY
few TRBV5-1 ASSLGGQGSTQY
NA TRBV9 ASSTGTSGLQETQY
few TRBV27 ASSFDRVPTEAF
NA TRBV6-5 ASERGGQYSDTQY
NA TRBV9 ASSARDKAYEQY
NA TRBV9 ASSVDRADYGYT
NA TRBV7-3 ASSLTGSLADYGYT
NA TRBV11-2 ASSSTTGGGTGELF
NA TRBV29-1 SVQTVEQY
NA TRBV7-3 ASSSGGGANYGYT
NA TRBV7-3 ASSLQASGGEDTQY
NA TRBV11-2 ASPAGLTDTQY
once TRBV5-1 ASKQEPMMNTEAF
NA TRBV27 ASSFFHGNTEAF
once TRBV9 ASSAPQGSYNSPLH
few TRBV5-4 ASSLRNRRETQY
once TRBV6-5 ASSYGGGSYNEQF
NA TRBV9 ASSVPSGSYNEQF
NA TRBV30 AWRDRVRSGNTIY
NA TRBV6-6 ASSYTGGVRQPQH
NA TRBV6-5 ASSYQGSNQPQH
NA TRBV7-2 ASKSQGRDTGELF
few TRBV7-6 ASSSQGQGPSYNEQF
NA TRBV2 ASSVDTSGVSDTQY
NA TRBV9 ASSVGTGRPQETQY
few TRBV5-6 ASSFNPSMNTEAF
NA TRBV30 AWSVTGYLDYGYT
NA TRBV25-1 ASSGLLAGVETQY
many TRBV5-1 ASRSGTGDHPAF
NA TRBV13 ASSSPTEGDEQY
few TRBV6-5 ASNDRTGVRYT
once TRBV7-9 ASSLAGGRTDTQY
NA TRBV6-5 ASSYSGYSNQPQH
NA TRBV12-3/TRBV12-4 ASSHSYEQY
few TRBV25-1 ASTAGNTEAF
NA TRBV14 ASSGTADTQY
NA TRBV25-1 ASSASRGSYEQY
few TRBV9 ASSVAKGQNSGYT